A selection of T cell receptor beta chains follows, all from one sample in a study of blood T cell repertoires in COVID-19. Some clones are missing from TCRdb's copy, which holds only in-frame ones; the method was immunoSEQ multiplex PCR. The data show approximately 250,000 clones, over 65% seen once. Sequenced input: peripheral blood. These receptors came from a man between 60 and 75 years old who had recovered from COVID-19. CDR3s include the opening cysteine and the closing phenylalanine or tryptophan. Fields, in order: D gene, clone size, V gene, J gene, CDR3 protein, CDR3 DNA. A D gene is named only where the DNA matches it firmly. Where a row states a size, it is once, few, many or the class of an expanded clone; other rows omit it.

TRBD1,.,TRBV6-5,TRBJ2-5,CASTKDRVGQETQYF,TGTGCCAGCACCAAGGACAGGGTTGGCCAAGAGACCCAGTACTTC
.,.,TRBV27,TRBJ1-5,CASSLFSGDQPQHF,TGTGCCAGCAGTTTATTTTCGGGGGATCAGCCCCAGCATTTT
TRBD1,.,TRBV18,TRBJ1-5,CASSAGGGNQPQHF,TGTGCCAGCTCAGCAGGGGGTGGCAATCAGCCCCAGCATTTT
TRBD1,.,TRBV3-1/TRBV3-2,TRBJ1-5,CASSQGTGAMRPQHF,TGTGCCAGCAGCCAAGGGACAGGGGCCATGCGGCCCCAGCATTTT
TRBD2,many,TRBV10-2,TRBJ2-3,CASSTTRGINTQYF,TGCGCCAGCTCTACCACGCGGGGGATTAATACGCAGTATTTT
TRBD1,.,TRBV5-6,TRBJ1-1,CASSEQGSAEAFF,TGTGCCAGCAGCGAACAGGGGAGCGCTGAAGCTTTCTTT
TRBD1,.,TRBV25-1,TRBJ1-1,CASSEKDRGTEAFF,TGTGCCAGCAGTGAAAAGGACAGGGGCACTGAAGCTTTCTTT
TRBD1,.,TRBV2,TRBJ2-2,CASSGQGARTGELFF,TGTGCCAGCAGTGGACAGGGGGCGCGGACCGGGGAGCTGTTTTTT
TRBD2,.,TRBV28,TRBJ2-6,CASTLGGAPSGANVLTF,TGTGCCAGCACTCTCGGGGGGGCGCCCTCTGGGGCCAACGTCCTGACTTTC
TRBD2,.,TRBV6-1,TRBJ2-1,CASSEVAGGMLSSYNEQFF,TGTGCCAGCAGTGAAGTTGCGGGGGGGATGTTGAGCTCCTACAATGAGCAGTTCTTC
TRBD2,once,TRBV10-3,TRBJ2-7,CAISESGNPYEQYF,TGTGCCATCAGTGAGAGCGGGAACCCCTACGAGCAGTACTTC
.,.,TRBV11-1,TRBJ2-3,CASSLEAAVTDTQYF,TGTGCCAGCAGCTTAGAGGCAGCGGTCACAGATACGCAGTATTTT